These 28 T cell receptor beta chains originate from one sample sequenced in a study of blood T cells in healthy people across ages (dated by TCRdb to between 2014 and 2017). Library prep was done by 5' RACE. TCRdb records Illumina HiSeq 2500 as the sequencer. A second roughly 7 to 12 cycle PCR used a sample-barcoded 5' primer and a J-beta primer mix. TCRdb ran its own pipeline on the public reads, namely fastp trimming at Q25 and MiXCR clone calling, and kept in-frame beta chains. For every CDR3 protein sequence, its rows merge into one entry that carries the most common genes and DNA. In this sample the table shows roughly 800,000 distinct CDR3 sequences, about 34% of which occur a single time. Around 13% of the sample is in the top ten clones. Sequencing used blood. The receptors here all came from a man between 18 and 29 years old in good health.

As for this clonotype: Its ends do not fully match the called genes, so a read error is possible. The V gene is TRBV11-2, the J gene TRBJ2-1, with 11 bases that match TRBD2. The CDR3 is made up of 15 amino acids. The germline CDR1 and CDR2 sequences are SGHAT and FQNNGV. This CDR3 reads CASSSPSGGHNERFF. Written as DNA, the CDR3 is TGTGCCAGCAGCTCCCCTAGCGGGGGGCACAATGAGCGGTTCTTC.

This clonotype was counted a single time. This chain uses TRBV20-1 with TRBJ1-1; D ambiguous. Germline loops: CDR1 DFQATT, CDR2 SNEGSKA (reference sequence). The CDR3 totals 12 residues. V shed 5 bases and J shed 1 base, with 8 bases lying between them. The CDR3 is CSALTPNTEAFF. The CDR3, as DNA: TGCAGTGCTCTGACCCCGAACACTGAAGCTTTCTTT.

The chain recombines TRBV7-2 with TRBJ2-1; 8 bases are a match to TRBD1. TRBJ2-7 explains the end of the DNA better; the J call may be wrong. The CDR3 runs to 15 residues. Germline CDR1 is SGHTA and CDR2 is FQGNSA. DNA of the CDR3: TGTGCCAGCAGCCTTCAGGGGGCGGCTCTCAATGAGCAGTACTTC. Encoded protein: CASSLQGAALNEQYF.

This chain links TRBV5-1 with TRBJ2-2; TRBD1 matches at 9 bases. Germline V gene lookup returns CDR1 SGHRS and CDR2 YFSETQ. With V trimmed by 7 bases and J by 4 bases, 8 bases remained unmatched. The CDR3 has 15 residues. The CDR3 coding sequence is TGCGCCAGCGGTTTACAGGGGGCGACCACCGGGGAGCTGTTTTTT. The encoded protein is CASGLQGATTGELFF.

The V and J genes are TRBV29-1 and TRBJ2-1; TRBD1 aligns across 11 bases. The V gene's germline CDR1 is SQVTM and CDR2 ANQGSEA. CDR3 size: 14 residues. The ends lost 6 bases at V and 4 bases at J; junction bases unmatched: 5. CDR3 DNA sequence: TGCAGCGTGAGGGGACAGGGGGATTACAATGAGCAGTTCTTC. Its protein is CSVRGQGDYNEQFF.

The genes are TRBV10-3 and TRBJ1-1; no definite D call. The germline V and J ends were trimmed by 10 bases and 1 base, with 10 bases remaining between them. The CDR3 runs to 12 residues. From germline, CDR1 is ENHRY and CDR2 SYGVKD. The CDR3 loop is CATKLRNTEAFF. Written as DNA, the CDR3 is TGTGCCACCAAGCTCCGGAACACTGAAGCTTTCTTT.

This chain links TRBV29-1 with TRBJ2-5; D is unclear. Near its end, the DNA agrees better with TRBJ2-7, so the J call may be wrong. The CDR3 totals 11 residues. The V gene's germline CDR1 is SQVTM and CDR2 ANQGSEA. CDR3 sequence (DNA): TGCAGCGTTAAACCCAGGTACGAGCAGTACTTC. It is translated as CSVKPRYEQYF.

This clonotype has more than one count but fewer than ten. The chain employs TRBV4-2 and TRBJ2-5; TRBD2 aligns across 7 bases. CDR3 length: 15 amino acids. Germline V gives CDR1 LGHNA, CDR2 YNFKEQ. V shed 0 bases and J 4 bases; nucleotides not matched to a gene: 5. The CDR3 sequence is CASSQDFGGGETQYF. The CDR3 coding sequence is TGTGCCAGCAGCCAAGATTTTGGGGGGGGAGAGACCCAGTACTTC.

This clonotype was seen more than once but under ten times. This may stem from a read error, because a much larger clone lies one nucleotide away. The rearrangement uses TRBV6-2 or TRBV6-3 and TRBJ2-1; D is perhaps TRBD2 (6 bases). V was trimmed by 4 bases and J by 13 bases, leaving 17 bases between them. Germline-derived CDR1 and CDR2 are MNHEY and SVGEGT. The CDR3 spans 13 residues. The CDR3 nucleotides read TGTGCCAGCAGTTCGATCGGGGGAACGTCCCAGTTCTTC. Protein sequence: CASSSIGGTSQFF.

This rearrangement joins TRBV7-2 to TRBJ2-3, with TRBD2 as a possible D gene (6 bases). Per the germline V gene, CDR1 is SGHTA and CDR2 is FQGNSA. This CDR3 is built from 15 residues. V lost 1 base and J lost 2, with 10 bases in between. The CDR3 protein is CASSLVWTNTDTQYF. The CDR3, as DNA: TGTGCCAGCAGCTTAGTTTGGACTAACACAGATACGCAGTATTTT.

A word on this clonotype: This may come from a read error, since a much larger clone is one base off. The rearrangement uses TRBV5-1 and TRBJ2-7; 8 positions match TRBD2. This CDR3 comprises 15 residues. Germline values: CDR1 SGHRS, CDR2 YFSETQ. The V segment lost 1 base and the J segment 7 bases; nucleotides outside the gene matches: 10. CDR3: CASSLSLAGNNEQYF. CDR3 nucleotides: TGCGCCAGCAGCTTGAGTCTAGCGGGTAACAATGAGCAGTACTTC. The full variable domain, its missing parts supplied by reference TRBV5-1 and TRBJ2-7, is KAGVTQTPRYLIKTRGQQVTLSCSPISGHRSVSWYQQTPGQGLQFLFEYFSETQRNKGNFPGRFSGRQFSNSRSEMNVSTLELGDSALYLCASSLSLAGNNEQYFGPGTRLTVT.

On this clonotype itself: This may be a read error: a much more frequent sequence differs by one nucleotide. The V and J genes are TRBV10-3 and TRBJ2-5; D is perhaps TRBD1 or TRBD2 (5 bases each). Trimming left V 2 bases short and J 5 bases short, with 12 bases between. This CDR3 contains 14 residues. CDR1 and CDR2 (germline): ENHRY, SYGVKD. In DNA form, the CDR3 reads TGTGCCATCAGTGAGGCCCCAGGGACGGAGACCCAGTACTTC. Translating it yields CAISEAPGTETQYF.

This sequence joins TRBV7-2 and TRBJ2-3; D may be TRBD1 or TRBD2 (5 bases each). Trimming removed 4 bases from V and 1 base from J, with 21 bases in between. The CDR3 totals 18 residues. The germline CDR1 and CDR2 sequences are SGHTA and FQGNSA. CDR3 sequence: CASSSHRGQVFRTDTQYF. In DNA form, the CDR3 reads TGTGCCAGCAGCTCGCACCGGGGCCAAGTATTTCGCACAGATACGCAGTATTTT.

The chain combines TRBV12-3 or TRBV12-4 with TRBJ1-1; the D gene is possibly TRBD1 (6 bases). This CDR3 spans 14 amino acids. The V end lost 3 bases, the J end lost 5 bases, and 13 bases lay between the germline ends. The DNA of the CDR3 is TGTGCCAGCAGTTTTGAAGGGGGGATGACTGAAGCTTTCTTT. This gives the protein CASSFEGGMTEAFF.

The chain combines TRBV10-3 with TRBJ1-5, with unresolved D. The better agreement between TRBJ2-3 and the DNA end casts doubt on the J call. The CDR3 extends over 12 amino acids. Germline V gene data show CDR1 as ENHRY and CDR2 as SYGVKD. CDR3 coding DNA: TGTGCCATCAGTGAGTCGGGTCAGCCCCAGTATTTT. Protein product: CAISESGQPQYF.

The chain combines TRBV28 with TRBJ2-1; 7 positions agree with TRBD2. TRBJ2-7 explains the end of the DNA better; the J call may be wrong. Germline CDR1 and CDR2: MDHEN and SYDVKM. The CDR3 consists of 14 residues. CDR3 bases: TGTGCCAGCAGCGTTCCGGGACTAAACAATGAGCAGTACTTC. It encodes CASSVPGLNNEQYF.

The chain combines TRBV3-1 with TRBJ1-2; tentative D call: TRBD1 (5 bases). The V end was cut by 7 bases, the J end by 8 bases, with 14 bases between. Germline V gene data show CDR1 as LGHDT and CDR2 as YNNKEL (reference sequence). This CDR3 has 12 amino acids. The CDR3 nucleotides read TGTGCCAGCACCGACCAGGGTCTGGGCTACACCTTC. The encoded protein is CASTDQGLGYTF. The full variable domain, in which reference TRBV3-1 and TRBJ1-2 provide the parts outside the CDR3, is DTAVSQTPKYLVTQMGNDKSIKCEQNLGHDTMYWYKQDSKKFLKIMFSYNNKELIINETVPNRFSPKSPDKAHLNLHINSLELGDSAVYFCASTDQGLGYTFGSGTRLTVV.

The rearrangement links TRBV19 to TRBJ2-1; 11 nucleotides match TRBD2. The CDR3 loop spans 14 amino acids. Germline V CDR1 and CDR2: LNHDA, SQIVND (reference sequence). With V trimmed by 5 bases and J by 9 bases, 6 bases remained unmatched. Here the CDR3 reads CASSGLAGSTEQFF. As DNA, the CDR3 is TGTGCCAGTAGTGGACTAGCGGGTAGCACTGAGCAGTTCTTC.

Comments on this clonotype: A single base separates this from a much larger clone, so it may be a read error. The chain joins TRBV6-6 to TRBJ2-1, with 7 bases identical to TRBD1. Trimming cost V 8 bases and J 8 bases; bases outside gene matches: 9. The CDR3 has 13 residues. Germline lookup yields CDR1 MNHNY and CDR2 SVGAGI (reference sequence). CDR3 in DNA: TGTGCCAGCCACAGGGGCTCTAGCTATGAGCAGTTCTTC. Protein sequence: CASHRGSSYEQFF.

This chain connects TRBV6-2 or TRBV6-3 to TRBJ1-1; D ambiguous. Trimming pared 6 bases from V and 8 bases from J, leaving 16 bases between. The CDR3 covers 13 residues. Germline V CDR1 and CDR2: MNHEY, SVGEGT. CDR3 coding DNA: TGTGCCAGCAGCGCAGCAGGTGTCTCCGAAGCTTTCTTT. Protein sequence: CASSAAGVSEAFF.

The chain is built from TRBV11-2 and TRBJ1-1; 8 bases align to TRBD1. Germline CDR1 and CDR2: SGHAT and FQNNGV. The CDR3 covers 15 residues. V dropped 5 bases and J dropped 3; count of bases not matched to a gene: 8. CDR3 region: CASSPGQGLDTEAFF. The DNA of the CDR3 is TGTGCCAGCAGCCCCGGACAGGGTCTTGACACTGAAGCTTTCTTT.

This clonotype was observed a handful of times. The chain carries TRBV27 and TRBJ2-7; tentatively, D is TRBD1 or TRBD2 (6 bases each). The germline V gene encodes CDR1 MNHEY and CDR2 SMNVEV (reference sequence). CDR3 length: 19 residues. The V and J ends lost 2 bases and 2 bases respectively, with 25 bases between them. CDR3 in amino acids: CASSLQLPGAEDRTYEQYF. CDR3 nucleotides: TGTGCCAGCAGTTTACAGTTACCGGGGGCCGAGGACAGAACCTACGAGCAGTACTTC.

This clonotype has a handful of counts. V is TRBV12-3 or TRBV12-4 and J is TRBJ1-6; no clear D. The CDR3 totals 14 residues. The germline V and J ends were trimmed by 2 bases and 8 bases, with 10 bases remaining between them. CDR3 amino acids: CASSLRFPDSPLHF. As DNA, the CDR3 is TGTGCCAGCAGTTTAAGATTCCCGGATTCACCCCTCCACTTT.

The rearrangement links TRBV20-1 to TRBJ2-7; weak D call: TRBD2 (6 bases). Germline CDR1 DFQATT, CDR2 SNEGSKA (reference sequence). V gave up 8 bases and J gave up 1 base, with 15 bases separating them. This CDR3 spans 13 amino acids. CDR3 nucleotide sequence: TGCAGTCCCGCCCTTAGCGGATCCTACGAGCAGTACTTC. It encodes CSPALSGSYEQYF.

The rearrangement joins TRBV25-1 to TRBJ2-1, with D maybe TRBD2 (6 bases). The CDR3 runs 14 residues. Trimming left V 7 bases short and J 0 bases short, with 10 bases between. Germline lookup yields CDR1 MGHDK and CDR2 SYGVNS. The CDR3 here is CASNAGSSYNEQFF. The CDR3 DNA is TGTGCCAGCAACGCGGGGTCCTCCTACAATGAGCAGTTCTTC.

The rearrangement uses TRBV9 and TRBJ2-7, with D possibly being TRBD2 (6 bases). Germline V gene data show CDR1 as SGDLS and CDR2 as YYNGEE. This CDR3 region has 15 residues. The V gene lost 0 bases and the J gene lost 6 bases, with 16 bases spanning the gap. The CDR3: CASSVGGGEIREQYF. The CDR3 nucleotides read TGTGCCAGCAGCGTAGGAGGCGGGGAAATACGCGAGCAGTACTTC. The full variable domain, its missing parts supplied by reference TRBV9 and TRBJ2-7, is DSGVTQTPKHLITATGQRVTLRCSPRSGDLSVYWYQQSLDQGLQFLIQYYNGEERAKGNILERFSAQQFPDLHSELNLSSLELGDSALYFCASSVGGGEIREQYFGPGTRLTVT.

This clonotype was detected only a few times. The V call is TRBV28, the J call TRBJ1-2; possibly TRBD1 for D (5 bases). CDR3 length: 15 residues. The V end lost 5 bases, the J end lost 4 bases, and 17 bases lay between the germline ends. Germline CDR1 is MDHEN and CDR2 is SYDVKM. CDR3 residues: CASSKEGRLGYGYTF. CDR3 sequence (DNA): TGTGCCAGCAGTAAGGAGGGGAGGCTGGGCTATGGCTACACCTTC.

The chain carries TRBV12-3 or TRBV12-4 and TRBJ2-4; maybe TRBD2 (6 bases). The V and J ends lost 5 bases and 5 bases respectively, with 16 bases between them. The CDR3 is 15 amino acids. CDR3 nucleotides: TGTGCCAGCAGTATTCGGGACTCAGGTCAAAACATTCAGTACTTC. It yields the protein CASSIRDSGQNIQYF.